This TCR beta chain was profiled in a study of blood T cell repertoires in COVID-19. Clones were sequenced by immunoSEQ multiplex PCR, and TCRdb holds only the in-frame ones, with some missing. The sample has 100,000 to 120,000 clones, 85% to 90% seen once; the top ten hold under 6%. Germline V lookup: CDR1 MNHEY, CDR2 SVGAGI. V was cut by 6 bases and J by 2 bases, with 16 bases left in between. The CDR3 runs 15 residues. This rearrangement joins TRBV6-5 to TRBJ1-2; TRBD1 might be the D (6 bases). The sample taken for sequencing was peripheral blood. This TCR derives from a woman aged 50 to 60 with acute or convalescent COVID-19. In DNA, the CDR3 is TGTGCCAGCAGCCGAAACAGGGAAAGGAACTATGGCTACACCTTC. This gives the protein CASSRNRERNYGYTF.